Shown below are 23 T cell receptor beta chains from a single sample sequenced in a study of T-cell reconstitution after alpha-beta-depleted transplantation in children. A library of TCRbeta sequences, prepared with unique molecular identifiers, was generated. TCRdb used MiXCR to reprocess the PCR reads, holding one entry per CDR3 protein. This repertoire shows 500,000 or so distinct CDR3 sequences, approximately 32% found once; its top ten account for around 2.4%. The specimen comprised PBMCs from the stem cell graft donor, sampled from the stem cell graft. The receptors here all came from a human donor who donated a stem cell graft to a child with aplastic anemia.

The V and J genes are TRBV29-1 and TRBJ1-2, with D unclear. CDR3 length: 13 amino acids. V gave up 3 bases and J gave up 7 bases, with 15 bases separating them. CDR1 is SQVTM and CDR2 is ANQGSEA in the germline V gene. The CDR3 sequence is CSVEGWPPGGYTF. The CDR3 DNA reads as TGCAGCGTTGAGGGATGGCCGCCGGGTGGCTACACCTTC.

DNA of the CDR3: TGTGCCAGCAGCGAAGGTTGGGTAGACCAGTACGTC. Its translation is CASSEGWVDQYV. The rearrangement joins TRBV6-2 or TRBV6-3 to TRBJ2-7; D gene unclear. This CDR3 is built from 12 residues. CDR1 and CDR2 (germline): MNHEY, SVGEGT. Deletions cut 6 bases from V and 10 bases from J, with 16 bases between.

The chain recombines TRBV19 with TRBJ1-2; 10 bases are a match to TRBD1. Trimming at V came to 6 bases and at J to 6 bases, leaving 16 bases not matched to a gene. CDR1 is LNHDA and CDR2 is SQIVND in the germline V gene (reference sequence). The CDR3 is 17 residues long. CDR3 region: CASRISSGQGFLNGYTF. The CDR3, as DNA: TGTGCCAGTAGAATTAGCTCGGGACAGGGGTTTCTCAATGGCTACACCTTC.

The chain couples TRBV12-3 or TRBV12-4 to TRBJ2-1; 7 nucleotides line up with TRBD2. With V trimmed by 5 bases and J by 0 bases, 4 bases remained unmatched. This CDR3 spans 15 amino acids. CDR3 region: CASSGGGSSYNEQFF. CDR3 coding DNA: TGTGCCAGCAGTGGCGGGGGTAGCTCCTACAATGAGCAGTTCTTC.

This chain joins TRBV12-3 or TRBV12-4 and TRBJ2-1, with 8 bases lining up with TRBD2. V was clipped by 6 bases and J by 2 bases; unmatched bases: 6. CDR3 size: 15 residues. CDR3 region: CASRRSGGTYNEQFF. As DNA, the CDR3 is TGTGCCAGCAGGAGGAGCGGGGGAACCTACAATGAGCAGTTCTTC.

The CDR3 reads CASSSLAGPSYNEQFF. The CDR3, as DNA: TGTGCCAGCAGCTCACTAGCGGGCCCATCCTACAATGAGCAGTTCTTC. This chain links TRBV7-2 with TRBJ2-1; 9 nucleotides line up with TRBD2. J gave up 1 base and V 4 bases, and 5 bases lay outside the gene matches. Germline assignment: CDR1 SGHTA and CDR2 FQGNSA. The CDR3 has 16 residues.

The chain uses TRBV25-1 and TRBJ2-5, with TRBD1 as a possible D gene (5 bases). CDR1 and CDR2 from the germline V gene are MGHDK and SYGVNS. The CDR3 consists of 12 residues. Trimming left V 4 bases short and J 9 bases short, with 12 bases between. The CDR3 coding sequence is TGTGCCAGCAGTGTCTCCCTCAGGGCCCAGTACTTC. Amino acid sequence: CASSVSLRAQYF.

V is TRBV3-1 and J is TRBJ1-1; 9 bases line up with TRBD1. Germline V gene data show CDR1 as LGHDT and CDR2 as YNNKEL (reference sequence). The trim removed 4 bases at V and 9 bases at J, leaving 9 bases unmatched. The CDR3 extends over 14 amino acids. CDR3 in DNA: TGTGCCAGCAGCCCTAGCCGGGACAGGGTAAAAGCTTTCTTT. It specifies CASSPSRDRVKAFF.

The CDR3 loop reads CASSLAPSGRARNEQFF. CDR3 nucleotide sequence: TGTGCCAGCAGCTTAGCTCCTAGCGGGAGGGCCCGGAATGAGCAGTTCTTC. This chain connects TRBV11-2 to TRBJ2-1; 12 bases agree with TRBD2. CDR1 and CDR2 from the germline V gene are SGHAT and FQNNGV. The CDR3 is 17 residues long. V was clipped by 1 base and J by 7 bases; unmatched bases: 8.

J is TRBJ2-7 and V is TRBV27, with TRBD2 matching 10 bases. Germline-derived CDR1 and CDR2 are MNHEY and SMNVEV (reference sequence). Losses at the gene ends were 2 bases for V and 5 bases for J; bases not matched to a gene: 21. The CDR3 runs to 20 residues. The CDR3 region is CASSLQEGGLAGVYTHEQYF. DNA for the CDR3: TGTGCCAGCAGTTTACAAGAGGGAGGGCTAGCGGGAGTATATACCCACGAGCAGTACTTC.

This clonotype showed up just a few times. V gene TRBV12-3 or TRBV12-4 combines with J gene TRBJ1-5; 8 bases map to TRBD1. The CDR3 is made up of 14 amino acids. Trimming at V came to 5 bases and at J to 6 bases, leaving 6 bases not matched to a gene. The CDR3 region has the DNA TGTGCCAGCAGTGGACAGGGTACGGGTCAGCCCCAGCATTTT. Its translation is CASSGQGTGQPQHF.

The CDR3 sequence is CASSLIWTEAFF. The CDR3 bases are TGTGCCAGCAGCCTAATTTGGACAGAAGCTTTCTTT. The chain combines TRBV7-9 with TRBJ1-1, with D possibly TRBD1 on 5 matching bases. This CDR3 contains 12 residues. V lost 5 bases, J lost 8 bases, and 12 bases lay in between. CDR1 SEHNR and CDR2 FQNEAQ come from the germline V gene (reference sequence).

The chain combines TRBV7-8 with TRBJ2-2; no firm D call. Looked up from germline, CDR1 is SGHVS and CDR2 is FQNEAQ. The CDR3 runs to 13 residues. Trimming removed 3 bases at V and 5 bases at J, with 7 bases between. CDR3 sequence (DNA): TGTGCCAGCAGCTTCCCACGGACCGGGGAGCTGTTTTTT. Translating it yields CASSFPRTGELFF.

The V and J genes are TRBV4-3 and TRBJ2-5, with D hard to call. The CDR3 is made up of 13 amino acids. Trimming cost V 0 bases and J 1 base, with 3 bases left between them. The germline gives CDR1 LGHNA, CDR2 YSLEER. CDR3 protein: CASSQEVQETQYF. CDR3 in DNA: TGCGCCAGCAGCCAAGAGGTCCAAGAGACCCAGTACTTC.

The rearrangement uses TRBV18 and TRBJ1-2; D ambiguous. V shed 3 bases and J shed 8 bases, with 25 bases lying between them. The CDR3 contains 17 residues. CDR1 and CDR2 from the germline V gene are KGHSH and LQKENI. The CDR3 nucleotides are TGTGCCAGCTCACCGCCCGGGTTACCCGCAAGCGATATGGGCTACACCTTC. Its protein product is CASSPPGLPASDMGYTF. Full variable domain (outside the CDR3, taken from reference TRBV18 and TRBJ1-2): NAGVMQNPRHLVRRRGQEARLRCSPMKGHSHVYWYRQLPEEGLKFMVYLQKENIIDESGMPKERFSAEFPKEGPSILRIQQVVRGDSAAYFCASSPPGLPASDMGYTFGSGTRLTVV.

Only a few counts were recorded for this clonotype. One end of the junction is discordant with germline, which a read error may explain. The V and J genes are TRBV5-1 and TRBJ2-1; D might be TRBD2 (5 bases). This CDR3 comprises 16 residues. The germline gives CDR1 SGHRS, CDR2 YFSETQ. CDR3 protein: CASSLVSGSSYNEQFF. The CDR3 nucleotides are TGTGCCAGCAGCTTAGTCAGCGGCAGCTCCTACAATGAGCAGTTCTTC. The variable domain in full, with the rest retrieved from reference TRBV5-1 and TRBJ2-1, is KAGVTQTPRYLIKTRGQQVTLSCSPISGHRSVSWYQQTPGQGLQFLFEYFSETQRNKGNFPGRFSGRQFSNSRSEMNVSTLELGDSALYLCASSLVSGSSYNEQFFGPGTRLTVL.

The table lists this clonotype with a few counts. This chain joins TRBV12-3 or TRBV12-4 and TRBJ2-2; 10 nucleotides agree with TRBD2. V gave up 5 bases and J gave up 0 bases; unmatched junction bases: 9. CDR3 length: 18 residues. CDR3: CASSHSGGKPANTGELFF. In DNA, the CDR3 is TGTGCCAGCAGTCATAGCGGGGGGAAACCCGCGAACACCGGGGAGCTGTTTTTT.

This clonotype was seen a few times. The V and J genes are TRBV19 and TRBJ2-4; 11 bases map to TRBD2. Germline-derived CDR1 and CDR2 are LNHDA and SQIVND (reference sequence). V lost 1 base, J lost 0 bases, and 11 bases stayed unmatched. CDR3 length equals 20 residues. The chain's CDR3 is CASSIGEFSGRASAKNIQYF. CDR3 in DNA: TGTGCCAGTAGTATAGGGGAGTTTAGCGGGAGGGCTTCAGCCAAAAACATTCAGTACTTC.

This clonotype was counted only a few times. V usage is TRBV7-2 and J usage is TRBJ2-7; 8 bases fit TRBD2. V lost 5 bases to trimming and J lost 2 bases; unmatched junction nucleotides: 5. Germline V CDR1 and CDR2: SGHTA, FQGNSA. This CDR3 has 14 residues. CDR3 DNA: TGTGCCAGCAGCCTACTAGCGGACACCTACGAGCAGTACTTC. This codes for CASSLLADTYEQYF.

This chain joins TRBV30 and TRBJ2-2; no clear D gene. The CDR3 sequence is 14 residues long. Germline-derived CDR1 and CDR2 are GTSNPN and SVGIG (reference sequence). The CDR3 region is CALHPYPHGRELFF. In DNA, the CDR3 is TGTGCTCTACACCCTTATCCTCATGGCCGGGAGCTGTTTTTT. Full variable domain (outside the CDR3, taken from reference TRBV30 and TRBJ2-2): SQTIHQWPATLVQPVGSPLSLECTVEGTSNPNLYWYRQAAGRGLQLLFYSVGIGQISSEVPQNLSASRPQDRQFILSSKKLLLSDSGFYLCALHPYPHGRELFFGEGSRLTVL.

In this sample, this clonotype turned up a few times. The chain carries TRBV7-2 and TRBJ2-1; 7 bases agree with TRBD1. V lost 0 bases and J lost 0; bases outside the gene matches: 2. The germline V gene has CDR1 SGHTA and CDR2 FQGNSA. The length of the CDR3 is 16 residues. The CDR3 bases are TGTGCCAGCAGCTTAGCGGGACAGAGCTCCTACAATGAGCAGTTCTTC. Encoded protein: CASSLAGQSSYNEQFF.

There are a few counts of this clonotype. The chain uses TRBV29-1 and TRBJ2-7; D unclear. Germline CDR1 and CDR2: SQVTM and ANQGSEA. Between the trimmed V and J ends, which lost 1 base and 2 bases, there was a span of 12 bases. This CDR3 has 14 amino acids. CDR3 loop: CSVEALQSTYEQYV. In DNA form, the CDR3 reads TGCAGCGTTGAAGCACTACAGAGTACCTACGAGCAGTACGTC.

The chain recombines TRBV19 with TRBJ1-1; the D gene is possibly TRBD1 (5 bases). This CDR3 has 14 amino acids. The germline V and J ends were trimmed by 5 bases and 4 bases, with 14 bases remaining between them. Germline CDR1 and CDR2: LNHDA and SQIVND (reference sequence). CDR3 in DNA: TGTGCCAGTAGTTTTGGACCGGGGGGCACTGAAGCTTTCTTT. It specifies CASSFGPGGTEAFF.